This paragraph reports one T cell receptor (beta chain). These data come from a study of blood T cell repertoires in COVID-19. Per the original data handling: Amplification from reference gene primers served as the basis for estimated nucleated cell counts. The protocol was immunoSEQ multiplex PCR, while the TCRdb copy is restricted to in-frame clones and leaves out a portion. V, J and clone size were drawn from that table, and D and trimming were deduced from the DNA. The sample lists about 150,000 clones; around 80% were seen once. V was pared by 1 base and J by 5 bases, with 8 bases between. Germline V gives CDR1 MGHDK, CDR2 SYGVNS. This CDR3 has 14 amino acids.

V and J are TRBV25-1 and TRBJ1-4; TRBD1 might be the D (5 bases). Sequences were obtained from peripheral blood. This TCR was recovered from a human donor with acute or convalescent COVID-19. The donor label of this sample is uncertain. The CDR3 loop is CASSEWAGNEKLFF. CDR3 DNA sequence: TGTGCCAGCAGTGAATGGGCAGGGAATGAAAAACTGTTTTTT.